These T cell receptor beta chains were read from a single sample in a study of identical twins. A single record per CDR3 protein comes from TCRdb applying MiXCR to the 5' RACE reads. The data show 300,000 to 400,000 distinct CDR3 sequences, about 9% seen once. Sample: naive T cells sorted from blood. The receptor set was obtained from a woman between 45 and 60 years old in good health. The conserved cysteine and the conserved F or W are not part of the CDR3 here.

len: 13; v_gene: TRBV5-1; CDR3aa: ASSLGPRRSPEAF
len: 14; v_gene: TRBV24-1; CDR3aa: ATSPSIDGSYNEQF
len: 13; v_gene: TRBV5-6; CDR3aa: ASSSRTGTPYEQY
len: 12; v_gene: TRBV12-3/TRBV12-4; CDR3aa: ASSQQGFAGELF
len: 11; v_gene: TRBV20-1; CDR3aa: SASRVDGNTIY
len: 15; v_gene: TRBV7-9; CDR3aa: ASSPGQGGIGANVLT
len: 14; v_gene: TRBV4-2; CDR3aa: ASSQDVGRAVGEQF
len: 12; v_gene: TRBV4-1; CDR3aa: ASSQDQGHTEAF
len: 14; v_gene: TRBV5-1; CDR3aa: ASSLERTGETDTQY
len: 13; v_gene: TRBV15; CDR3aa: DTSSPGQGIYEQY
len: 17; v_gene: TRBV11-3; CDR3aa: ASSLDVVGTSVPQETQY
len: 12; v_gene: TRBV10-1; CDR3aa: ASSESLGQETQY
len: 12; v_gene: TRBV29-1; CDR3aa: SVLAGNVAYEQY
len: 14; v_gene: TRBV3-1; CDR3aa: ASSPVGTRVGETQY
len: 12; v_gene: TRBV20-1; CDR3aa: SAPQAGRPYEQY
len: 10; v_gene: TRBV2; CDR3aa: ASWAGRETQY
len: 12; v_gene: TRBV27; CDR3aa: ASSLQGRNQPQH
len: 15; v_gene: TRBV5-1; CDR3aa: ASSLPSDRASKNIQY
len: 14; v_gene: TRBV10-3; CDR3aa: AISIGTSGRADTQY
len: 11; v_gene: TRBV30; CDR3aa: AWSIGWIQPQH
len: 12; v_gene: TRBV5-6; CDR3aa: ASSLAGGRETQY
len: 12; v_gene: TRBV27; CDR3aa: ASSIGTNNQPQH
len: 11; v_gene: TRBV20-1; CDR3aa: SAQTGGTGELF
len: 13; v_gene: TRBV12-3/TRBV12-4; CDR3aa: ATSRGHSSGNTIY
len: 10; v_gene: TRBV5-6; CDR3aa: ASSQGANGYT
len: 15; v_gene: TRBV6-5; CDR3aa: ASSLTSGPGLSYEQY
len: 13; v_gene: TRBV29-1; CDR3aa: SVFFMSTNTDTQY
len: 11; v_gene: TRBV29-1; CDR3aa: SVGSGDTGELF
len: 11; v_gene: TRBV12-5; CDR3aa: ASGFAVLNEQF
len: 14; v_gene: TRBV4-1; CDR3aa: ASSQSLLPEVDEQF
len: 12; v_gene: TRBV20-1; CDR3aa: SATLAGVMYEQY
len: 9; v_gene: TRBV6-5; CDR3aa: ASSLRQEQF
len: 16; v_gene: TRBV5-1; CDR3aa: ASSLGLAGRSPYNEQF
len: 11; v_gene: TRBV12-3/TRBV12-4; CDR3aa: ASSFQVRTEAF
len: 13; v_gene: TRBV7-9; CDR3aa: ASSWAADFGTEAF
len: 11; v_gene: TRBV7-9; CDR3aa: ASSGASNQPQH
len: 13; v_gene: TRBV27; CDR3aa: ASSSIAGRGTEAF
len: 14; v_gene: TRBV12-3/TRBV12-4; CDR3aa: ASSSSRLAGPNEQF
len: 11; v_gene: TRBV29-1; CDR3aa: SVRDSPYQPQH
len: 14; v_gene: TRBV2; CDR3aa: ASRGGLRGTAETQY
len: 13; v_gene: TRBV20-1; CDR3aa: SATGVLLGNTEAF
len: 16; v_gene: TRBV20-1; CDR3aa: SAREGGGRARTTDTQY
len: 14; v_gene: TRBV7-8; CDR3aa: ASSRDPTGTLNEQF
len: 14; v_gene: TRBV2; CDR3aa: ASSVGTSGQGETQY
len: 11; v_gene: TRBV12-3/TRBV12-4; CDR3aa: ATGGSPQNIQY
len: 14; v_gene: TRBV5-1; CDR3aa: ASRKGTTQSYNEQF
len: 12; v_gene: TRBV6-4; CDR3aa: ASGTSGGTGELF
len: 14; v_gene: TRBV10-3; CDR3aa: AIRPDQRGHTDTQY
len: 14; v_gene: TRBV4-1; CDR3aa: ASSHTAPSGANVLT
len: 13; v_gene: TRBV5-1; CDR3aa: ASSPDGLVTGELF
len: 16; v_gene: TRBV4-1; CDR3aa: ASSPELRDYPSYNEQF
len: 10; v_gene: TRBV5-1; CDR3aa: ASSLTEETQY
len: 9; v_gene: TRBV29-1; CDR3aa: SAGTGDGYT
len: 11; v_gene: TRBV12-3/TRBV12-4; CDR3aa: ASSFSGAETQY
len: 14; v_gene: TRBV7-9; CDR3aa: ASSPSIRQVGSPLH